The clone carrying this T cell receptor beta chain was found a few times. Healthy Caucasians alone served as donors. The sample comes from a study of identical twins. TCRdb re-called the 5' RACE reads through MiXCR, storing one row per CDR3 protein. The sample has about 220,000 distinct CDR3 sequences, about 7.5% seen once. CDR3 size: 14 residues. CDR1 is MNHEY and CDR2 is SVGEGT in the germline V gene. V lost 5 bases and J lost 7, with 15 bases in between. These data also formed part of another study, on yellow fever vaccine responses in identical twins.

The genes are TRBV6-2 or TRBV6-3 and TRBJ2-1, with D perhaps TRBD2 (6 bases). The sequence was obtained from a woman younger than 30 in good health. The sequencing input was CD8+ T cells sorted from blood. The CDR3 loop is CASSHREKLNEQFF. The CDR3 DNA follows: TGTGCCAGCAGTCACCGGGAGAAATTGAATGAGCAGTTCTTC.